This entry lists 26 T cell receptor beta chains sequenced from one sample in a study of blood T cell repertoires in COVID-19 (dated by TCRdb to about 2020). Library creation used the immunoSEQ multiplex PCR assay. The clones in this table, taken by TCRdb from immuneACCESS, are in-frame only. Not every clone is retained; where verified, under half of the shortfall comes from an unresolved V gene, and the cause of the rest is unknown. This sample gives about 310,000 clones in total; 80% to 90% of them show up just once. Of the sample, around 2.1% falls within the top ten clones. Specimen: PBMCs or T cells enriched from blood (not recorded which). The receptor source for this set is a man aged 25-45 years who had recovered from COVID-19.

This clone has just a few counts. The chain has TRBV19 and TRBJ1-1; 7 bases agree with TRBD1. The ends lost 6 bases at V and 1 base at J; junction bases unmatched: 5. This CDR3 has 14 residues. CDR1 and CDR2 from the germline V gene are LNHDA and SQIVND (reference sequence). The DNA of the CDR3 is TGTGCCAGTAGGAAACAGGGGAGGAACACTGAAGCTTTCTTT. It encodes CASRKQGRNTEAFF.

This chain links TRBV19 with TRBJ2-3; maybe TRBD1 (5 bases). The CDR3 has 15 residues. V lost 3 bases to trimming and J lost 2 bases, with 12 bases between them. Germline V gene sequence: CDR1 LNHDA, CDR2 SQIVND (reference sequence). This CDR3 is CASSIRGHNTDTQYF. DNA of the CDR3: TGTGCCAGTAGTATCCGCGGACATAACACAGATACGCAGTATTTT. Full variable domain (remainder filled in from reference TRBV19 and TRBJ2-3): DGGITQSPKYLFRKEGQNVTLSCEQNLNHDAMYWYRQDPGQGLRLIYYSQIVNDFQKGDIAEGYSVSREKKESFPLTVTSAQKNPTAFYLCASSIRGHNTDTQYFGPGTRLTVL.

The chain uses TRBV7-8 and TRBJ1-3; 7 nucleotides line up with TRBD1. The V gene's germline CDR1 is SGHVS and CDR2 FQNEAQ. The CDR3 has 14 residues. V was clipped by 5 bases and J by 4 bases; unmatched bases: 5. CDR3 nucleotide sequence: TGTGCCAGCAGCCCCAGGGGGGTCGGAAACACCATATATTTT. It specifies CASSPRGVGNTIYF. The complete variable domain, with remaining parts taken from reference TRBV7-8 and TRBJ1-3, reads GAGVSQSPRYKVAKRGQDVALRCDPISGHVSLFWYQQALGQGPEFLTYFQNEAQLDKSGLPSDRFFAERPEGSVSTLKIQRTQQEDSAVYLCASSPRGVGNTIYFGEGSWLTVV.

This clone has only one observation. The V and J genes are TRBV18 and TRBJ1-6, with D uncertain. This CDR3 contains 15 residues. Trimming removed 3 bases at V and 5 bases at J, with 11 bases between. CDR1 KGHSH and CDR2 LQKENI come from the germline V gene. CDR3 loop: CASSPPGFNNSPLHF. The CDR3 DNA follows: TGTGCCAGCTCACCGCCGGGGTTTAATAATTCACCCCTCCACTTT. Complete variable domain (other parts from reference TRBV18 and TRBJ1-6): NAGVMQNPRHLVRRRGQEARLRCSPMKGHSHVYWYRQLPEEGLKFMVYLQKENIIDESGMPKERFSAEFPKEGPSILRIQQVVRGDSAAYFCASSPPGFNNSPLHFGNGTRLTVT.

The V gene is TRBV7-9, the J gene TRBJ1-1, with 7 positions matching TRBD1. Germline V gene lookup returns CDR1 SEHNR and CDR2 FQNEAQ (reference sequence). V was pared by 5 bases and J by 0 bases, with 6 bases of the junction left unmatched. CDR3 length: 15 amino acids. The CDR3 reads CASSPHQGVNTEAFF. The CDR3 coding sequence is TGTGCCAGCAGCCCTCACCAGGGGGTGAACACTGAAGCTTTCTTT.

The chain recombines TRBV2 with TRBJ1-1; 8 bases line up with TRBD1. Trimming cost V 6 bases and J 5 bases; bases outside gene matches: 14. CDR3 length: 16 residues. From germline, CDR1 is SNHLY and CDR2 FYNNEI. The CDR3 bases are TGTGCCAGCAGGGACGGGACAGGCGAAAGGCGAACTGAAGCTTTCTTT. Residues: CASRDGTGERRTEAFF.

Only one count was recorded for this clone. This chain uses TRBV2 with TRBJ1-2; D might be TRBD1 (5 bases). V was shortened by 7 bases and J by 7 bases, with 25 bases between the two germline ends. Germline lookup yields CDR1 SNHLY and CDR2 FYNNEI. This CDR3 has 16 residues. This chain's CDR3 is CASISQQGSPVGGYTF. The CDR3 DNA sequence: TGTGCCAGCATAAGTCAGCAGGGATCCCCGGTGGGTGGCTACACCTTC.

Many counts were recorded for this clone. V is TRBV30 and J is TRBJ2-2; 7 nucleotides match TRBD1. After removal of 2 bases from V and 5 bases from J, the junction contained 2 bases not matched to a gene. The CDR3 loop spans 13 amino acids. Germline-derived CDR1 and CDR2 are GTSNPN and SVGIG (reference sequence). The CDR3 coding sequence is TGTGCCTGGAGTAAACAGGGGACCGGGGAGCTGTTTTTT. Protein: CAWSKQGTGELFF.

The chain employs TRBV6-6 and TRBJ1-1; 7 bases map to TRBD1. With 6 bases clipped from V and 6 bases from J, the junction kept 10 bases outside the gene matches. Looked up from germline, CDR1 is MNHNY and CDR2 is SVGAGI (reference sequence). The CDR3 length is 14 residues. CDR3 DNA: TGTGCCAGCAGAGTGAGGGGGCAGAATGCTGAAGCTTTCTTT. As protein: CASRVRGQNAEAFF.

The gene calls are TRBV10-3 and TRBJ2-7, with 7 bases identical to TRBD1. CDR1 and CDR2 (germline): ENHRY, SYGVKD. V trimming: 6 bases; J trimming: 6 bases; junction bases outside the gene matches: 2. The length of the CDR3 is 11 residues. CDR3 sequence reads: CAIRTGVEQYF. CDR3 bases: TGTGCCATCAGAACAGGGGTCGAGCAGTACTTC.

The rearrangement uses TRBV2 and TRBJ1-3, with 9 nucleotides matching TRBD1. V shed 5 bases and J 3 bases; nucleotides not matched to a gene: 8. The CDR3 spans 16 residues. Germline V CDR1 and CDR2: SNHLY, FYNNEI. In DNA form, the CDR3 reads TGTGCCAGCAGTAATCTTCCGGGACAGGGTGGAAACACCATATATTTT. It specifies CASSNLPGQGGNTIYF. Based on the CDR3 plus reference TRBV2 and TRBJ1-3, the full variable domain is EPEVTQTPSHQVTQMGQEVILRCVPISNHLYFYWYRQILGQKVEFLVSFYNNEISEKSEIFDDQFSVERPDGSNFTLKIRSTKLEDSAMYFCASSNLPGQGGNTIYFGEGSWLTVV.

The genes are TRBV3-1 (or the pseudogene TRBV3-2) and TRBJ2-7; D is unclear. The CDR3 spans 17 residues. Germline V CDR1 and CDR2: LGHDT, YNNKEL (reference sequence). Trimming cost V 0 bases and J 6 bases, with 21 bases left between them. The CDR3 protein is CASSQDLEDEVLCEQYF. In DNA form, the CDR3 reads TGTGCCAGCAGCCAAGATCTAGAGGATGAAGTTCTATGCGAGCAGTACTTC.

The rearrangement links TRBV7-2 to TRBJ1-2; 9 bases map to TRBD1. The CDR3 is 14 amino acids. From germline, CDR1 is SGHTA and CDR2 FQGNSA. The J segment lost 5 bases and the V segment lost 5 bases, leaving 6 bases of the junction unmatched. CDR3 sequence (DNA): TGTGCCAGCAGCCCCCGGACAGGGGAATATGGCTACACCTTC. This encodes CASSPRTGEYGYTF.

This clone showed up just a few times. The rearrangement joins TRBV6-6 to TRBJ2-7; 7 bases align to TRBD1. Unmatched junction bases numbered 13, after V lost 5 bases and J lost 6 bases. Germline V gives CDR1 MNHNY, CDR2 SVGAGI (reference sequence). The CDR3 totals 15 residues. CDR3 loop: CASSNPGRGGLEQYF. The CDR3 region has the DNA TGTGCCAGCAGTAACCCGGGCCGAGGGGGCCTCGAGCAGTACTTC.

This sequence joins TRBV7-3 and TRBJ2-3; TRBD1 matches 9 bases. V dropped 5 bases and J dropped 0; count of bases not matched to a gene: 6. This CDR3 has 16 amino acids. CDR1 and CDR2 (germline): SGHTA, FQGTGA. The CDR3 DNA reads TGTGCCAGCAGCAAACAGGGGGCTATTAGCACAGATACGCAGTATTTT. It translates to CASSKQGAISTDTQYF.

This chain joins TRBV5-1 and TRBJ1-1; D is unresolved. V lost 6 bases, J lost 7 bases, and 16 bases lay in between. The germline V gene has CDR1 SGHRS and CDR2 YFSETQ. CDR3 length equals 13 residues. CDR3 protein: CASNPISGLEAFF. Written as DNA, the CDR3 is TGCGCCAGCAACCCTATTTCAGGACTTGAAGCTTTCTTT.

V usage is TRBV7-8 and J usage is TRBJ2-1; 14 bases line up with TRBD2. This CDR3 is 17 amino acids long. Trimming took 5 bases from V and 4 from J; bases not matched to a gene: 7. In germline, CDR1 is SGHVS, CDR2 FQNEAQ. The CDR3 spells CASSKTSGGAAYNEQFF. CDR3 DNA: TGTGCCAGCAGCAAGACTAGCGGGGGGGCGGCATACAATGAGCAGTTCTTC.

This chain connects TRBV9 to TRBJ2-7, with D perhaps matching TRBD1 (5 bases). The CDR3 spans 15 residues. The germline V gene encodes CDR1 SGDLS and CDR2 YYNGEE. Deletions cut 4 bases from V and 4 bases from J, with 18 bases between. This CDR3 is CASSPHRKRAYEQYF. Here the CDR3 DNA reads TGTGCCAGCAGCCCCCACAGGAAACGCGCGTACGAGCAGTACTTC.

The chain carries TRBV20-1 and TRBJ1-2; 8 bases are shared with TRBD1. The CDR3 extends over 14 amino acids. Trimming removed 3 bases from V and 8 bases from J; junction bases left unmatched: 11. The germline V gene has CDR1 DFQATT and CDR2 SNEGSKA (reference sequence). The CDR3 DNA reads TGCAGTGCTAGTCAAAGGGACAGGTTGGGCGGCTACACCTTC. This translates into CSASQRDRLGGYTF.

The chain uses TRBV30 and TRBJ2-4, with 9 nucleotides matching TRBD2. CDR1 and CDR2 (germline): GTSNPN, SVGIG (reference sequence). The V gene end was trimmed by 1 base and the J gene end by 6 bases; junction bases not matched to a gene: 10. This CDR3 is 16 amino acids long. CDR3 sequence reads: CAWSAFQAGGTNIQYF. In DNA, the CDR3 is TGTGCCTGGAGTGCCTTCCAAGCGGGGGGAACAAACATTCAGTACTTC.

This clone was observed a handful of times. The chain employs TRBV28 and TRBJ1-1, with D uncertain. V gave up 7 bases and J gave up 4 bases, with 13 bases separating them. Germline V lookup: CDR1 MDHEN, CDR2 SYDVKM. The length of the CDR3 is 13 residues. CDR3 protein: CASTSRFFTEAFF. In DNA, the CDR3 is TGTGCCAGCACCTCCCGGTTTTTCACTGAAGCTTTCTTT.

This chain connects TRBV6-5 to TRBJ1-2, with D unresolved. The CDR3 is made up of 16 amino acids. Per germline, CDR1 MNHEY and CDR2 SVGAGI. V lost 0 bases and J 0 bases, leaving 11 bases between the germline ends. Here the CDR3 reads CASSYSITAPNYGYTF. The CDR3 region has the DNA TGTGCCAGCAGTTACTCGATAACAGCTCCTAACTATGGCTACACCTTC.

This sequence joins TRBV5-1 and TRBJ1-4, with D tentatively TRBD1 (6 bases). Per germline, CDR1 SGHRS and CDR2 YFSETQ. CDR3 size: 15 residues. Deletions cut 0 bases from V and 3 bases from J, with 9 bases between. CDR3 sequence reads: CASSLVGQPNEKLFF. The CDR3 bases are TGCGCCAGCAGCTTGGTAGGACAGCCTAATGAAAAACTGTTTTTT. Full variable domain (missing parts from reference TRBV5-1 and TRBJ1-4): KAGVTQTPRYLIKTRGQQVTLSCSPISGHRSVSWYQQTPGQGLQFLFEYFSETQRNKGNFPGRFSGRQFSNSRSEMNVSTLELGDSALYLCASSLVGQPNEKLFFGSGTQLSVL.

This clone was observed once. The V call is TRBV7-8, the J call TRBJ1-2; D not certain. The germline CDR1 and CDR2 sequences are SGHVS and FQNEAQ. Trimming removed 1 base from V and 4 bases from J, with 13 bases in between. The CDR3 covers 15 residues. CDR3 nucleotides: TGTGCCAGCAGCTTAGTGCGGGAGACACCCTATGGCTACACCTTC. This translates into CASSLVRETPYGYTF.

V is TRBV20-1 and J is TRBJ1-2, with 7 nucleotides matching TRBD1. CDR1 is DFQATT, CDR2 SNEGSKA, per germline (reference sequence). With 8 bases clipped from V and 8 bases from J, the junction kept 8 bases outside the gene matches. There are 11 residues in the CDR3. CDR3 sequence reads: CSTTQGEGYTF. The CDR3 region has the DNA TGCAGTACGACCCAGGGGGAAGGCTACACCTTC.

The chain has TRBV6-6 and TRBJ1-3, with no clear D. CDR1 and CDR2 from the germline V gene are MNHNY and SVGAGI (reference sequence). There are 12 residues in the CDR3. Trimming left V 5 bases short and J 7 bases short, with 9 bases between. CDR3 loop: CASSRPRNTIYF. The CDR3 bases are TGTGCCAGCAGTCGCCCCCGTAACACCATATATTTT.